This T cell receptor (beta chain) came from a study of neurological immune-mediated disorders. Study-wide results and caveats: The study found no CDR3 amino acid sequences shared by expanded clones across subjects, suggesting private repertoires in all groups.

The starting material, 2 million PBMCs stored at -80 C, gave rise to the unsorted libraries. This clonotype has ten or more counts. What it binds is unknown. The V and J ends lost 0 bases and 0 bases respectively, with 6 bases between them. Germline V gene data show CDR1 as SGHRS and CDR2 as YFSETQ. There are 14 residues in the CDR3. The cDNA was produced through 5'RACE with 10-nucleotide random UMIs. Every sequencing run produced over 190 million TCR-beta sequences, and the sequences from any one run covered 15-18 subjects. TCRdb processed the 5' RACE reads anew with MiXCR; each CDR3 protein has one entry. The sample holds 55,000 to 75,000 distinct CDR3 sequences; about an eighth are singletons and the top ten take about 10%.

The clonotype was recovered from a woman aged 60-75 years with HTLV-1-associated myelopathy (HAM/TSP). This rearrangement joins TRBV5-1 to TRBJ1-1; D is undetermined. Sequenced input: PBMCs. Written as DNA, the CDR3 is TGCGCCAGCAGCTTGGAGGGCATGAACACTGAAGCTTTCTTT. Amino acid sequence: CASSLEGMNTEAFF.